This entry describes one TCR beta chain. Its antigen remains unknown. The CDR3 is 17 residues long. Unmatched junction bases numbered 4, after V lost 0 bases and J lost 0 bases. A single record per CDR3 protein comes from TCRdb applying MiXCR to the RT-PCR reads. There are about 300,000 distinct CDR3 sequences in the sample; 20% to 25% occur only once, and 9.5% to 13% lies in the top ten. This specimen belongs to a study of response to subunit inactivated influenza vaccine. Findings of the study overall: After each seasonal influenza vaccination, few new T cells are recruited, the authors suggested.

V and J are TRBV23-1 and TRBJ2-3; 9 positions match TRBD2. TRBV23-1 is an ORF; its function is uncertain. The sample in question was PBMCs from blood, obtained less than 22 months after vaccination. This clonotype was obtained from a man in his fifties or sixties who received an inactivated influenza vaccine. CDR3 in amino acids: CASSQSVLAGSTDTQYF. CDR3 nucleotides: TGCGCCAGCAGTCAATCGGTCCTAGCGGGAAGCACAGATACGCAGTATTTT.